Presented here are 10 T cell receptor beta chains from one specimen sequenced in a study of blood T cells in healthy people across ages. For the second PCR, which ran for about 6 to 11 cycles, a sample-barcoded 5' primer and a J-beta primer mix were used. TCRdb processed the 5' RACE reads anew with MiXCR; each CDR3 protein has one entry. The sample has hundreds of thousands of distinct CDR3 sequences, around 25% seen once; the top ten hold 9.4%. This same sample was also taken into another study, of T cells of mothers and their children.

Input material: blood. These receptor sequences come from a boy between 5 and 17 years old in good health.

This clonotype has ten or more counts. This chain joins TRBV24-1 and TRBJ1-4; TRBD1 is a possible D gene (6 bases). V was clipped by 2 bases and J by 10 bases, with 16 bases between them. The CDR3 length is 15 residues. Germline assignment: CDR1 KGHDR and CDR2 SFDVKD. The CDR3, as DNA: TGTGCCACCAGTGATTCACGGGACACCAGCTCAAAACTGTTTTTT. Encoded protein: CATSDSRDTSSKLFF.

This CDR3 reads CASVPGGPREQFF. The CDR3 DNA sequence: TGTGCCAGCGTTCCGGGAGGGCCGCGGGAGCAGTTCTTC. The chain carries TRBV2 and TRBJ2-1; the match to TRBD2 covers 8 bases. The length of the CDR3 is 13 residues. With 8 bases clipped from V and 10 bases from J, the junction kept 10 bases outside the gene matches. Looked up from germline, CDR1 is SNHLY and CDR2 is FYNNEI.

This clonotype was seen a handful of times. Since the CDR3 does not end with the conserved phenylalanine or tryptophan, this likely comes from a read error. The limits of the CDR3 on the DNA are not certain, so only TCRdb's listed CDR3 is given. The rearrangement joins TRBV28 to TRBJ2-4; the table names TRBD1, a call not compared with the DNA. The CDR3 length equals 13 residues, ends included. The germline V gene has CDR1 MDHEN and CDR2 SYDVKM. The CDR3 reads CASSPGADRRRYV.

This clonotype has more than one count but fewer than ten. The chain links TRBV4-3 to TRBJ2-1, with 10 bases identical to TRBD2. Per germline, CDR1 LGHNA and CDR2 YSLEER. V gave up 5 bases and J gave up 4 bases; unmatched junction bases: 5. This CDR3 comprises 15 residues. The CDR3: CASSYNSGGYNEQFF. CDR3 DNA sequence: TGCGCCAGCAGCTATAATAGCGGGGGGTACAATGAGCAGTTCTTC.

This clonotype was picked up a small number of times. Here the CDR3 DNA reads TGTGCCAGCGGGGGGACAGGGGCCACCGGGGAGCTGTTTTTT. Protein product: CASGGTGATGELFF. The V and J genes are TRBV6-6 and TRBJ2-2; 10 bases fit TRBD1. CDR1 and CDR2 from the germline V gene are MNHNY and SVGAGI (reference sequence). J lost 4 bases, V lost 8 bases, and 4 bases had no gene match. This CDR3 region has 14 residues.

The chain has TRBV7-9 and TRBJ2-5, with TRBD1 matching over 7 bases. The germline V gene has CDR1 SEHNR and CDR2 FQNEAQ (reference sequence). Unmatched junction bases numbered 8, after V lost 3 bases and J lost 1 base. This CDR3 region has 16 residues. The CDR3 nucleotides read TGTGCCAGCAGCTTCCCAGGACAGGCGTTCCAAGAGACCCAGTACTTC. Translation: CASSFPGQAFQETQYF.

This clonotype was recorded a few times. The CDR3 sequence: CASSQEGGKVFIEQFF. Here the CDR3 DNA reads TGCGCCAGCAGCCAAGAAGGCGGGAAGGTCTTCATTGAGCAGTTCTTC. V is TRBV4-1 and J is TRBJ2-1; TRBD2 is a possible D gene (6 bases). V was shortened by 0 bases and J by 9 bases, with 18 bases between the two germline ends. The CDR3 has 16 amino acids. Germline assignment: CDR1 MGHRA and CDR2 YSYEKL.

Only a few counts were recorded for this clonotype. The rearrangement uses TRBV7-2 and TRBJ2-3; 10 bases match TRBD2. The trim removed 5 bases at V and 2 bases at J, leaving 22 bases unmatched. This CDR3 has 21 amino acids. Germline CDR1 is SGHTA and CDR2 is FQGNSA. CDR3 region: CASSQNPIGLAGASITDTQYF. The CDR3 nucleotides are TGTGCCAGCAGCCAGAATCCAATCGGGCTAGCGGGGGCATCGATCACAGATACGCAGTATTTT.

The chain is built from TRBV29-1 and TRBJ2-5; 7 bases agree with TRBD2. The J call could be wrong; TRBJ2-1 is a better fit for the DNA end. This CDR3 comprises 14 residues. The germline gives CDR1 SQVTM, CDR2 ANQGSEA. CDR3 amino acids: CSVEGRCGSDEQFF. The CDR3 region has the DNA TGCAGCGTTGAAGGGAGATGCGGGAGTGATGAGCAGTTCTTC.

The V call is TRBV20-1, the J call TRBJ2-1; 13 nucleotides line up with TRBD2. Germline CDR1 is DFQATT and CDR2 is SNEGSKA (reference sequence). Trimming removed 6 bases from V and 0 bases from J; junction bases left unmatched: 8. The CDR3 loop spans 17 amino acids. The CDR3 loop is CSAWTSGGASSYNEQFF. The CDR3 DNA reads TGCAGTGCCTGGACTAGCGGGGGCGCAAGCTCCTACAATGAGCAGTTCTTC.